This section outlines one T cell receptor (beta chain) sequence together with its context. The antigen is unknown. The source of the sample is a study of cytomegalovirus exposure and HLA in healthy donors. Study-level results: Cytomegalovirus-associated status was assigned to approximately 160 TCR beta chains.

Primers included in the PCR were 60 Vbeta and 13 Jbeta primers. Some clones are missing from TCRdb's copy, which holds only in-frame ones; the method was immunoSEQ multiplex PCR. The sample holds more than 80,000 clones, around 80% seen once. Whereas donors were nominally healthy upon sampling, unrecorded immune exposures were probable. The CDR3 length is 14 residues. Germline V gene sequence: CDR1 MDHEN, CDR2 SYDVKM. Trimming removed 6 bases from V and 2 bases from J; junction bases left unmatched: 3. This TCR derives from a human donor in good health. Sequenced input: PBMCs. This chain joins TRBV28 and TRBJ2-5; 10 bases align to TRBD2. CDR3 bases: TGTGCCAGCAGCCTTAGCGGGGGGCAAGAGACCCAGTACTTC. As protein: CASSLSGGQETQYF.